The clone carrying this TCR beta chain was seen once. Its cognate antigen is unknown. The conserved phenylalanine or tryptophan is not found at the CDR3 terminus, so this likely reflects a read error. Study observations and caveats: In terms of TCR gene usage, tumor memory CD4+ T cells clustered together with blood and lymph node memory CD4+ cells, as well as with lymph node naive CD4+ cells.

TCRdb re-called the 5' RACE reads through MiXCR, storing one row per CDR3 protein. Here the sample spans about 57,000 distinct CDR3 sequences, around a quarter being singletons. This clonotype was obtained from a female donor with breast cancer. Sequenced sample: tumor-infiltrating memory CD4+ T cells sorted from the breast tumor. The subset is: memory CD4+ T cells, CD4+CD45RO+CD25-.

The CDR3 DNA reads TGTGCCAGCGCCGCCCCGGGACAATACAATGAGCAGTTCCTC. Translating it yields CASAAPGQYNEQFL. The V call is TRBV11-2, the J call TRBJ2-1; TRBD1 might be the D (6 bases). Looked up from germline, CDR1 is SGHAT and CDR2 is FQNNGV. The CDR3 covers 14 residues. Trimming left V 8 bases short and J 4 bases short, with 15 bases between.